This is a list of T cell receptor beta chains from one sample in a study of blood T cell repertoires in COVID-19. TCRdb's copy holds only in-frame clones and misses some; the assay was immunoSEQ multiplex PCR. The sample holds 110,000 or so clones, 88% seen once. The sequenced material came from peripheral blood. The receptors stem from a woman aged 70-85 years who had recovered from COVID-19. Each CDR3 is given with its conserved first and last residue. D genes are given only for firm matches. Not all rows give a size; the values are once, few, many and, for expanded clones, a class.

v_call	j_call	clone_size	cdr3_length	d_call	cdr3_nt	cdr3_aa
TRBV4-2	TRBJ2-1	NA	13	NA	TGTGCCAGCAGCCAAGAAGGGGAGGCTGAGCAGTTCTTC	CASSQEGEAEQFF
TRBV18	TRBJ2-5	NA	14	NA	TGTGCCAGCTCACCATGGTCAGGGGAAGAGACCCAGTACTTC	CASSPWSGEETQYF
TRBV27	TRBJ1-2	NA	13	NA	TGTGCCAGCAGCCTCGGACAGCTCTATGGCTACACCTTC	CASSLGQLYGYTF
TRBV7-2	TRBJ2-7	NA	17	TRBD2	TGTGCCAGCAGCTTAGTCGGTGGAGTAGCGGGGGTTGACGAGCAGTACTTC	CASSLVGGVAGVDEQYF
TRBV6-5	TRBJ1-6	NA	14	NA	TGTGCCAGCAGATTAGGGGGTTCCAATTCACCCCTCCACTTT	CASRLGGSNSPLHF
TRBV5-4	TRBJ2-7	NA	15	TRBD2	TGTGCCAGCAGCCTGACTAGCGGGGGACACTACGAGCAGTACTTC	CASSLTSGGHYEQYF
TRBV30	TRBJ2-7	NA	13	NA	TGTGCCTGGAGCGGCTACAGGGCCTACGAGCAGTACTTC	CAWSGYRAYEQYF
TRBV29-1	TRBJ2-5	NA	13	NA	TGCAGCTCCCAGGTAGCGGTCCAAGAGACCCAGTACTTC	CSSQVAVQETQYF
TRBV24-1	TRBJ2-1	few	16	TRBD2	TGTGCCACCAGTGATCCTAGCGGGAGACTAGGGAATGAGCAGTTCTTC	CATSDPSGRLGNEQFF
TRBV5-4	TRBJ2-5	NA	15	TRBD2	TGTGCCAGCAGCTTCATTAGCGGGAGGGATGAGACCCAGTACTTC	CASSFISGRDETQYF
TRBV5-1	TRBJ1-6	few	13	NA	TGCGCCAGCAGCTTGAGTGAGAATTCACCCCTCCACTTT	CASSLSENSPLHF
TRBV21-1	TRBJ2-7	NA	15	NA	TGTGCCAGCAGCAAAACCCTGGCAGGGGGACGGGAGCAGTACTTC	CASSKTLAGGREQYF
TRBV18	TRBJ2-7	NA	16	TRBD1	TGTGCCAGCTCACCACCCGAGACAGGGGGCCCCTACGAGCAGTACTTC	CASSPPETGGPYEQYF
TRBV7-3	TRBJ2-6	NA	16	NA	TGTGCCAGCGGCTACATAATAAGCTCTGGGGCCAACGTCCTGACTTTC	CASGYIISSGANVLTF
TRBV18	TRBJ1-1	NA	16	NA	TGTGCCAGCTCACCGATCAACCTTTTCGGGGACACTGAAGCTTTCTTT	CASSPINLFGDTEAFF
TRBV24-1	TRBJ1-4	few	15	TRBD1	TGTGCCACCAGTGATCCTGGACAGGCTGGGGAAAAACTGTTTTTT	CATSDPGQAGEKLFF
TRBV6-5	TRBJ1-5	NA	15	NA	TGTGCCAGCAGTTACCAACAGAATCAGGGGCAGCCCCAGCATTTT	CASSYQQNQGQPQHF
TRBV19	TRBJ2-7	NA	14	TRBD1	TGTGCCAGTAGTGTAGGGACAGGTAGTTACGAGCAGTACTTC	CASSVGTGSYEQYF
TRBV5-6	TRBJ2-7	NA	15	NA	TGTGCCAGCAGCTTCCCGCCGGGGAACCGCCACGAGCAGTACTTC	CASSFPPGNRHEQYF
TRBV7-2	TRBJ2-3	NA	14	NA	TGTGCCAGCAGCTTCGGACTTGCGTCAGATACGCAGTATTTT	CASSFGLASDTQYF
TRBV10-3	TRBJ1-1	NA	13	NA	TGTGCCATCAGTGTTCAGGGGAACACTGAAGCTTTCTTT	CAISVQGNTEAFF
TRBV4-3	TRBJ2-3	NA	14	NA	TGCGCCAGCAGCCAAGAGCACTTGCCAGATACGCAGTATTTT	CASSQEHLPDTQYF
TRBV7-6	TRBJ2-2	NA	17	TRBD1	TGTGCCAGCAGCGCTACCGGGACAGGGGGCGAGACCGGGGAGCTGTTTTTT	CASSATGTGGETGELFF
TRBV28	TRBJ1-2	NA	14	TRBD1	TGTGCCAGCGCGGACAGGGCAAGGAACTATGGCTACACCTTC	CASADRARNYGYTF
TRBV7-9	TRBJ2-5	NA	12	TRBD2	TGTGCCAGCGCGGGGGGTCTGGAGACCCAGTACTTC	CASAGGLETQYF
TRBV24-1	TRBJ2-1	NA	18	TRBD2	TGTGCCACCAGTGATCCCAGCGGGAGGGCCCACTCCTACAATGAGCAGTTCTTC	CATSDPSGRAHSYNEQFF
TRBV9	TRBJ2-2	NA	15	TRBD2	TGTGCCAGCAGCGTTCTAGCGGCGAACACCGGGGAGCTGTTTTTT	CASSVLAANTGELFF
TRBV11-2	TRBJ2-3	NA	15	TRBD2	TGTGCCAGCAGCTTACTTAGCGGGAGGACAGATACGCAGTATTTT	CASSLLSGRTDTQYF
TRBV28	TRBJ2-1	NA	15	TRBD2	TGTGCCAGCATCCCCGGGGGGGGAGTGAACAATGAGCAGTTCTTC	CASIPGGGVNNEQFF
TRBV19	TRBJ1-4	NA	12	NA	TGTGCCTCACACCGGGGGGGGGAAAAACTGTTTTTT	CASHRGGEKLFF
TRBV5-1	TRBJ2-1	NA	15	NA	TGCGCCAGCAGCTTGCAGGTCCCGGCTCAGAATGAGCAGTTCTTC	CASSLQVPAQNEQFF
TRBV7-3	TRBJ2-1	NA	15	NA	TGTGCCAGCAGCTTAAACCCAGGGGCCTACAATGAGCAGTTCTTC	CASSLNPGAYNEQFF
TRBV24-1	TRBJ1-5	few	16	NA	TGTGCCACCAGTGATTCCGGACAGCCAAGCAATCAGCCCCAGCATTTT	CATSDSGQPSNQPQHF
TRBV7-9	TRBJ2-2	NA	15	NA	TGTGCCAGCAGCCCTAATATCCGGGTATCCGGGGAGCTGTTTTTT	CASSPNIRVSGELFF
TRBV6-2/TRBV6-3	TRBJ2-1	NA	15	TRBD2	TGTGCCAGCAGTCAAAGACTAGCGGGGGGTCCAGAGCAGTTCTTC	CASSQRLAGGPEQFF
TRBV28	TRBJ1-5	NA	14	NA	TGTGCCAGCAGTTTTACAGGGACGGGTCAGCCCCAGCATTTT	CASSFTGTGQPQHF
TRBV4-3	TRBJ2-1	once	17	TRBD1	TGCGCCAGCAGCCAAGATTGGGGCGGGACAGGGGGTCAAGTCCAGTTCTTC	CASSQDWGGTGGQVQFF
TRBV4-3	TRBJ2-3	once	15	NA	TGCGCCAGCAGCCAAGGCACATATAGCACAGATACGCAGTATTTT	CASSQGTYSTDTQYF
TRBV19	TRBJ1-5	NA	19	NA	TGTGCCAGTAGTCTGCGGGGGCCCGGGGATTGGGTAAGCAATCAGCCCCAGCATTTT	CASSLRGPGDWVSNQPQHF
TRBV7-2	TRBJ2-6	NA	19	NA	TGTGCCAGCAGCTGGGTAGGGGGGGTTACACTATCTGGGGCCAACGTCCTGACTTTC	CASSWVGGVTLSGANVLTF
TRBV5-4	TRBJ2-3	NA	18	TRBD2	TGTGCCAGCAGCTTGCCTAGCGGGAGGGCGTATGGGACAGATACGCAGTATTTT	CASSLPSGRAYGTDTQYF
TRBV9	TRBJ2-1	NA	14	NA	TGTGCCAGCAGCCCCCGGGAGCGGTACAATGAGCAGTTCTTC	CASSPRERYNEQFF
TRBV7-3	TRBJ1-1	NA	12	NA	TGTGCCAGTTCCTCCCGGGGGACTGAAGCTTTCTTT	CASSSRGTEAFF
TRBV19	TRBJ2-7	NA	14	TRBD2	TGTGCCAGTAGTAACCGGACTAGCCTCTACGAGCAGTACTTC	CASSNRTSLYEQYF
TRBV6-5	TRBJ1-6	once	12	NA	TGTGCCAGCAGTACGAGTAATTCACCCCTCCACTTT	CASSTSNSPLHF
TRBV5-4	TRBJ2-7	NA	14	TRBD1	TGTGCCAGCAGGTCTGGACAGGGTCCCTACGAGCAGTACTTC	CASRSGQGPYEQYF
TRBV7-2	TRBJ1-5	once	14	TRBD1	TGTGCCAGCAGCTCGGGACAGGACGGGAGGCCCCAGCATTTT	CASSSGQDGRPQHF
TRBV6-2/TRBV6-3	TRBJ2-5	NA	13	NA	TGTGCCAGCAGTTCCCAGCGAGGGGGAAATATCTACTTC	CASSSQRGGNIYF
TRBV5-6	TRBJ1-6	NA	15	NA	TGTGCCAGCAGCTTGGCCGGGTCCAAGTATTCACCCCTCCACTTT	CASSLAGSKYSPLHF
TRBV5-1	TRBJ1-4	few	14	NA	TGCGCCAGCAGAATCGGTCTCCCGGGTGAAAAACTGTTTTTT	CASRIGLPGEKLFF
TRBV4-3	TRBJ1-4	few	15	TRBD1	TGCGCCAGCAGCCAAGCGGACAGGGGGTATGAAAAACTGTTTTTT	CASSQADRGYEKLFF
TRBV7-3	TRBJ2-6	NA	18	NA	TGTGCCAGCAGCTTAAGGTGGGGGCTGGGCTCTGGGGCCAACGTCCTGACTTTC	CASSLRWGLGSGANVLTF
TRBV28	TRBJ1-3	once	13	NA	TGTGCCAGCACTCGGGACATTGGAAACACCATATATTTT	CASTRDIGNTIYF
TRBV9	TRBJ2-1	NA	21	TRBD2	TGTGCCAGCAGCGTGGCCACACCGAATCCGGGACTAGCGGGAGGAATCAATGAGCAGTTCTTC	CASSVATPNPGLAGGINEQFF
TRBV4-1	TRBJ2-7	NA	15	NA	TGCGCCAGCAGCCAAGCGGTGGGTGGGAGGTACGAGCAGTACTTC	CASSQAVGGRYEQYF
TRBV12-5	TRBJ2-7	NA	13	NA	TGTGCTAGTGGCCCAACAGGGAGCCACGAGCAGTACTTC	CASGPTGSHEQYF
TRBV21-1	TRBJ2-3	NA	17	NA	TGTGCCAGCAGCAAAGCTGTTCGAGGGAGAGGAACAGATACGCAGTATTTT	CASSKAVRGRGTDTQYF
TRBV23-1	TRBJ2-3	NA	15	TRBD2	TGCGCCAGCAGTCATACTAGCGGAACCACAGATACGCAGTATTTT	CASSHTSGTTDTQYF
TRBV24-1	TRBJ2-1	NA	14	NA	TGTGCCACCAGTGACTCTGGGCCCGACAATGAGCAGTTCTTC	CATSDSGPDNEQFF
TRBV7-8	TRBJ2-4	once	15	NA	TGTGCCAGCACCGATGGCGGGCTATCCAAAAACATTCAGTACTTC	CASTDGGLSKNIQYF